The source of this TCR beta chain is a study of T cell responses to AZD1222 COVID-19 vaccine. Samples with a second dose at about 4 or about 12 weeks were pooled together. Repertoires were generated with immunoSEQ multiplex PCR, while TCRdb's copy carries only in-frame clones and drops some. The sample records roughly 84,000 clones, roughly nine tenths being singletons. V lost 6 bases, J lost 5 bases, and 6 bases stayed unmatched. The CDR3 runs to 14 residues. Germline V gene sequence: CDR1 SGHNT, CDR2 YYREEE (reference sequence). The J gene is TRBJ2-5, the V gene TRBV5-4; 11 bases align to TRBD2. This specimen was peripheral blood, taken 28 days after the second AZD1222 dose. The sequence was obtained from an adult who received the AZD1222 COVID-19 vaccine. The DNA for the CDR3 is TGTGCCAGCAATAGCGGGGGGGCCGGGGAGACCCAGTACTTC. Encoded protein: CASNSGGAGETQYF.